The 20 T cell receptor beta chains below were found in one sample sequenced in a study of blood T cell repertoires in COVID-19 (dated by TCRdb to 2020 to 2021). The library came from the immunoSEQ multiplex PCR assay. Drawn from immuneACCESS, this table holds only the in-frame rearrangements with V and J called that TCRdb kept. Clones are partly lost; checked studies trace under half to an unresolved V gene and leave the rest unexplained. Here the sample has hundreds of thousands of clones; about 80% occur a single time. The ten top clones hold 1.9% of the sample. Sequenced: peripheral blood. The origin of the receptors is a woman of 80 years or more with acute or convalescent COVID-19.

CDR3 sequence: CASSSVDRTSSYEQYF. The CDR3 DNA is TGTGCCAGCAGCTCGGTCGACAGGACAAGCTCCTACGAGCAGTACTTC. This chain connects TRBV5-4 to TRBJ2-7; TRBD1 is a possible D gene (6 bases). Trimming took off 3 bases at V and 0 bases at J, with 16 bases between the two ends. This CDR3 spans 16 amino acids. Per germline, CDR1 SGHNT and CDR2 YYREEE (reference sequence).

The rearrangement uses TRBV12-5 and TRBJ2-1; 11 bases line up with TRBD2. The length of the CDR3 is 14 residues. Germline CDR1 is LGHNT and CDR2 is FRNRAP. V was clipped by 5 bases and J by 10 bases; unmatched bases: 7. This CDR3 reads CASGITTSGVEQFF. CDR3 nucleotides: TGTGCTAGTGGTATAACGACTAGCGGGGTGGAGCAGTTCTTC.

Remarks on this clone: A junction boundary mismatches the germline segment, possibly from a read error. V and J are TRBV6-1 and TRBJ1-4; tentatively, D is TRBD1 (5 bases). Germline CDR1 reads MNHNS; CDR2 reads SASEGT. CDR3 length: 11 amino acids. The CDR3 loop is CASSDQQDKTF. The CDR3 coding sequence is TGTGCCAGCAGTGACCAACAGGATAAAACCTTT.

V is TRBV6-2 or TRBV6-3 and J is TRBJ2-1; 14 nucleotides align to TRBD2. The CDR3 is 16 amino acids. V lost 6 bases, J lost 1 base, and 2 bases stayed unmatched. Germline V gene sequence: CDR1 MNHEY, CDR2 SVGEGT. CDR3 protein: CASSRTSGRSYNEQFF. As DNA, the CDR3 is TGTGCCAGCAGCCGGACTAGCGGGAGGTCCTACAATGAGCAGTTCTTC.

CDR3 loop: CASSGGKGGVGYTF. The CDR3 nucleotides are TGTGCCAGCAGTGGGGGGAAAGGAGGGGTCGGCTACACCTTC. The genes are TRBV2 and TRBJ1-2, with a possible D match to TRBD1 (5 bases). The CDR3 length is 14 residues. V lost 4 bases and J 8 bases, leaving 17 bases between the germline ends. Germline CDR1 SNHLY, CDR2 FYNNEI.

This sequence joins TRBV7-2 and TRBJ2-1, with D maybe TRBD1 (6 bases). The V end was cut by 5 bases, the J end by 5 bases, with 10 bases between. Germline-derived CDR1 and CDR2 are SGHTA and FQGNSA. The CDR3 extends over 13 amino acids. For the CDR3, the DNA is TGTGCCAGCAGCCAGGGGCCAGACAATGAGCAGTTCTTC. Translated: CASSQGPDNEQFF.

This clone came up once. The genes are TRBV5-6 and TRBJ1-1, with 10 bases aligning to TRBD1. The ends lost 2 bases at V and 5 bases at J; junction bases unmatched: 3. CDR3 length: 14 amino acids. The germline CDR1 and CDR2 sequences are SGHDT and YYEEEE. The CDR3 region is CASSFWDRGTEAFF. The CDR3 DNA is TGTGCCAGCAGCTTCTGGGACAGGGGAACTGAAGCTTTCTTT. The full variable domain, rest sourced from reference TRBV5-6 and TRBJ1-1, is DAGVTQSPTHLIKTRGQQVTLRCSPKSGHDTVSWYQQALGQGPQFIFQYYEEEERQRGNFPDRFSGHQFPNYSSELNVNALLLGDSALYLCASSFWDRGTEAFFGQGTRLTVV.

In the case of this clone: The sample holds other DNA sequences that translate to the same CDR3. The chain is built from TRBV28 and TRBJ1-4; D is undetermined. V shed 6 bases and J shed 5 bases, with 4 bases lying between them. The CDR3 has 11 amino acids. Germline CDR1 reads MDHEN; CDR2 reads SYDVKM. The CDR3 region has the DNA TGTGCCAGCAGCCTCAATGAAAAACTGTTTTTT. It encodes CASSLNEKLFF. Supplemented by reference TRBV28 and TRBJ1-4, the full variable domain reads DVKVTQSSRYLVKRTGEKVFLECVQDMDHENMFWYRQDPGLGLRLIYFSYDVKMKEKGDIPEGYSVSREKKERFSLILESASTNQTSMYLCASSLNEKLFFGSGTQLSVL.

The rearrangement links TRBV9 to TRBJ2-5; 7 nucleotides line up with TRBD2. CDR1 and CDR2 from the germline V gene are SGDLS and YYNGEE. The junction had 8 bases not matched to a gene; V was cut back by 0 bases and J by 9 bases. CDR3 length equals 14 residues. CDR3 in DNA: TGTGCCAGCAGCGTAGAGCTAGGGAGGGAGGCCCAGTACTTC. Its protein is CASSVELGREAQYF.

The gene calls are TRBV28 and TRBJ2-5; 7 nucleotides match TRBD1. Trimming at V came to 8 bases and at J to 1 base, leaving 4 bases not matched to a gene. CDR1 and CDR2 from the germline V gene are MDHEN and SYDVKM. The CDR3 consists of 13 residues. CDR3 nucleotides: TGTGCCAGCCGGGGACAGCCCCAAGAGACCCAGTACTTC. It is translated as CASRGQPQETQYF. Looking up the rest from reference TRBV28 and TRBJ2-5 gives the full variable domain: DVKVTQSSRYLVKRTGEKVFLECVQDMDHENMFWYRQDPGLGLRLIYFSYDVKMKEKGDIPEGYSVSREKKERFSLILESASTNQTSMYLCASRGQPQETQYFGPGTRLLVL.

The rearrangement joins TRBV12-1 to TRBJ2-7; TRBD1 is the table's D call and was not checked against the DNA. TRBV12-1 is a recognized pseudogene. The CDR3 is made up of 13 amino acids. DNA for the CDR3: TGTGCCAGCAGCTTTGGAATCTCAGGCGAGCAGTACTTC. Translating gives CASSFGISGEQYF.

This chain uses TRBV7-3 with TRBJ1-1, with 7 bases matching TRBD1. Germline-derived CDR1 and CDR2 are SGHTA and FQGTGA. Trimming removed 4 bases from V and 1 base from J; junction bases left unmatched: 6. The CDR3 is 15 residues long. The CDR3 protein is CASSSSTGKNTEAFF. CDR3 bases: TGTGCCAGCAGCTCCTCGACAGGGAAGAACACTGAAGCTTTCTTT.

In this sample, this clone turned up a few times. One end of the junction varies from germline; a read error may be responsible. The chain has TRBV5-1 and TRBJ2-1, with D perhaps matching TRBD1 (5 bases). Germline assignment: CDR1 SGHRS and CDR2 YFSETQ. This CDR3 region has 15 residues. The CDR3 region has the DNA TGCGCCAGCAGTTTGGACACGAACCTTCTCAATGAGCAGTTCTTC. The encoded protein is CASSLDTNLLNEQFF.

This chain connects TRBV18 to TRBJ2-7; possibly TRBD1 for D (6 bases). This CDR3 is 17 amino acids long. Trimming removed 0 bases at V and 1 base at J, with 16 bases between. Germline V gives CDR1 KGHSH, CDR2 LQKENI. The CDR3 sequence is CASSPPNWQGTSYEQYF. Written as DNA, the CDR3 is TGTGCCAGCTCACCACCGAATTGGCAGGGGACATCCTACGAGCAGTACTTC.

The rearrangement links TRBV11-2 to TRBJ1-4; no reliable D call. Per the germline V gene, CDR1 is SGHAT and CDR2 is FQNNGV. The CDR3 has 16 residues. V lost 5 bases and J 8 bases, leaving 21 bases between the germline ends. DNA of the CDR3: TGTGCCAGCAGCCCTCGTGGCGACATACGAAAAGAAAAACTGTTTTTT. Its translation is CASSPRGDIRKEKLFF. The full variable domain, in which reference TRBV11-2 and TRBJ1-4 provide the parts outside the CDR3, is EAGVAQSPRYKIIEKRQSVAFWCNPISGHATLYWYQQILGQGPKLLIQFQNNGVVDDSQLPKDRFSAERLKGVDSTLKIQPAKLEDSAVYLCASSPRGDIRKEKLFFGSGTQLSVL.

DNA for the CDR3: TGTGCCAGCAGTTTCCAGACAGGGGGCACGCGGTATGGCTACACCTTC. This encodes CASSFQTGGTRYGYTF. The chain carries TRBV6-5 and TRBJ1-2; 10 bases match TRBD1. CDR3 length: 16 amino acids. J lost 5 bases, V lost 4 bases, and 10 bases had no gene match. The germline gives CDR1 MNHEY, CDR2 SVGAGI.

J is TRBJ2-1 and V is TRBV9; TRBD2 matches 13 bases. Germline CDR1 and CDR2: SGDLS and YYNGEE. The CDR3 consists of 17 residues. Germline trimming cut 4 bases from V and 4 bases from J; bases unmatched to any gene: 8. The CDR3 sequence is CASSLTSGGTDYNEQFF. The CDR3 DNA reads TGTGCCAGCAGCTTGACTAGCGGGGGGACGGATTACAATGAGCAGTTCTTC.

The J gene is TRBJ1-2, the V gene TRBV3-1 (or the pseudogene TRBV3-2), with TRBD1 as a possible D gene (6 bases). This CDR3 has 16 residues. In germline, CDR1 is LGHDT, CDR2 YNNKEL (reference sequence). V was trimmed by 5 bases and J by 4 bases, leaving 20 bases between them. CDR3 sequence (DNA): TGTGCCAGCAGCTTAAGAGGGAGGGTAGGGGGCTATGGCTACACCTTC. Protein product: CASSLRGRVGGYGYTF.

This clone was counted between two and nine times. The chain uses TRBV19 and TRBJ2-2, with no clear D. The CDR3 loop spans 13 amino acids. The germline V gene encodes CDR1 LNHDA and CDR2 SQIVND (reference sequence). V shed 3 bases and J shed 7 bases, with 9 bases lying between them. The CDR3 here is CASSMRPGGELFF. CDR3 bases: TGTGCCAGTAGTATGCGGCCGGGCGGGGAGCTGTTTTTT.

As concerns this clone: A read error may account for a junction end that differs from germline. The rearrangement links TRBV6-2 or TRBV6-3 to TRBJ2-5; 12 bases map to TRBD2. The CDR3 loop spans 16 amino acids. Looked up from germline, CDR1 is MNHEY and CDR2 is SVGEGT. CDR3 sequence (DNA): TGTGCCAGCAGTAAGAGGACTAGCGGGGACCAAGGGACCCAGTACTTC. Its protein is CASSKRTSGDQGTQYF.